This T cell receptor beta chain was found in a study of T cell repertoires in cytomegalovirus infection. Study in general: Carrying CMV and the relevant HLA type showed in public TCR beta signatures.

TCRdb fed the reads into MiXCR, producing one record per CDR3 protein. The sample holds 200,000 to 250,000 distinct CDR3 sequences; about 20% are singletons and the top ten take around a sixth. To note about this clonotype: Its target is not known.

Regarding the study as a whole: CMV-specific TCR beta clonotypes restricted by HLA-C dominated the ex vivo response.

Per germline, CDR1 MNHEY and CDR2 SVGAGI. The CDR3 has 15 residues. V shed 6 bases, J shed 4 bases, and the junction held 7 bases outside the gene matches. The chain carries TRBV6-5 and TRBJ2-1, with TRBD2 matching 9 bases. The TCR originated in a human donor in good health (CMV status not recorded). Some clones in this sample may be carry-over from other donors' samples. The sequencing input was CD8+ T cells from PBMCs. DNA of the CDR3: TGTGCCAGCAGCCCAACAGCGGGGGGTTACAATGAGCAGTTCTTC. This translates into CASSPTAGGYNEQFF.